This T cell receptor beta chain originates from a study of T cells after yellow fever vaccination. As for the study in general: SMART-Seq v4 Ultra Low Input served to prepare low-cell-number fractions. General study points: Researchers cautioned that FACS-sorted repertoires could harbor abundant clonotypes contaminating from the bulk population.

V lost 1 base to trimming and J lost 7 bases, with 9 bases between them. The CDR3 is 13 residues long. CDR1 and CDR2 (germline): SGHVS, FQNEAQ. A universal primer site and UMIs were added as TCR cDNA was made by 5'RACE template switching. TCRdb redid the calling of the 5' RACE reads with MiXCR, one entry per CDR3 protein. The data show 250,000 or so distinct CDR3 sequences, less than 9% seen once. A remark on this clonotype: The target antigen is unknown.

The genes are TRBV7-8 and TRBJ2-3; D is possibly TRBD1 (6 bases). The source of this sequence is a man in his thirties or forties who received the YFV17D yellow fever vaccine. Material: CD4+ T cells sorted from PBMCs, obtained 15 days after the yellow fever booster vaccination. The CDR3 DNA reads TGTGCCAGCAGCTTAGACAGGGACCATACGCAGTATTTT. Amino acids: CASSLDRDHTQYF.